The rows below give T cell receptor beta chains drawn from one sample of a study of molecular identifiers for immune sequencing clone quantification. Using its own MiXCR run on the PCR reads, TCRdb lists one record per CDR3 protein. The sample gives 79,000 or so distinct CDR3 sequences, approximately 23% of which show up once; 0.7% to 0.8% is in the top ten. Sequencing was carried out using naive CD8+ T cells from blood, with Jurkat cell RNA spiked in. All receptors derive from a human donor in good health. Some libraries in this study had Jurkat cell RNA spiked in. Each CDR3 is given without its conserved first and last residue. Fields, in order: V gene, D gene, J gene, CDR3 protein. The D gene is left open where the match is weak.

V gene: TRBV6-1; D gene: -; J gene: TRBJ2-3; CDR3 protein: ASSVPVSSGRTDTQY
V gene: TRBV4-1; D gene: -; J gene: TRBJ2-7; CDR3 protein: ASSQDGVEQY
V gene: TRBV11-3; D gene: -; J gene: TRBJ2-2; CDR3 protein: ASSPSRGNTGELF
V gene: TRBV28; D gene: -; J gene: TRBJ2-2; CDR3 protein: ASSFSPTPGYSTGELF
V gene: TRBV19; D gene: TRBD1; J gene: TRBJ1-1; CDR3 protein: ASSIYRGNTEAF
V gene: TRBV29-1; D gene: TRBD1; J gene: TRBJ2-7; CDR3 protein: SVSSGRGPNEQY
V gene: TRBV27; D gene: -; J gene: TRBJ1-5; CDR3 protein: ASREGGQPQH
V gene: TRBV5-6; D gene: TRBD1; J gene: TRBJ1-5; CDR3 protein: ASSLQGTYNQPQH
V gene: TRBV29-1; D gene: TRBD1; J gene: TRBJ2-2; CDR3 protein: SVVGQGNTGELF
V gene: TRBV3-1; D gene: -; J gene: TRBJ2-5; CDR3 protein: ASSLDRGYQETQY
V gene: TRBV12-3/TRBV12-4; D gene: -; J gene: TRBJ2-3; CDR3 protein: AGSPRDSYTDTQY
V gene: TRBV6-2/TRBV6-3; D gene: -; J gene: TRBJ2-1; CDR3 protein: ASSYSSQWEFNEQF
V gene: TRBV27; D gene: -; J gene: TRBJ2-3; CDR3 protein: ASSGIGQPSTDTQY
V gene: TRBV6-2/TRBV6-3; D gene: -; J gene: TRBJ2-2; CDR3 protein: ASSPANSNTGELF
V gene: TRBV10-3; D gene: TRBD1; J gene: TRBJ2-5; CDR3 protein: AISTTGGETQY
V gene: TRBV4-1; D gene: -; J gene: TRBJ2-3; CDR3 protein: ASAGGGVSTDTQY
V gene: TRBV27; D gene: -; J gene: TRBJ2-7; CDR3 protein: ASREGPYEQY
V gene: TRBV13; D gene: -; J gene: TRBJ2-1; CDR3 protein: ASSLAVTSSAREQF
V gene: TRBV6-5; D gene: -; J gene: TRBJ1-5; CDR3 protein: ASSLGRGWDQPQH